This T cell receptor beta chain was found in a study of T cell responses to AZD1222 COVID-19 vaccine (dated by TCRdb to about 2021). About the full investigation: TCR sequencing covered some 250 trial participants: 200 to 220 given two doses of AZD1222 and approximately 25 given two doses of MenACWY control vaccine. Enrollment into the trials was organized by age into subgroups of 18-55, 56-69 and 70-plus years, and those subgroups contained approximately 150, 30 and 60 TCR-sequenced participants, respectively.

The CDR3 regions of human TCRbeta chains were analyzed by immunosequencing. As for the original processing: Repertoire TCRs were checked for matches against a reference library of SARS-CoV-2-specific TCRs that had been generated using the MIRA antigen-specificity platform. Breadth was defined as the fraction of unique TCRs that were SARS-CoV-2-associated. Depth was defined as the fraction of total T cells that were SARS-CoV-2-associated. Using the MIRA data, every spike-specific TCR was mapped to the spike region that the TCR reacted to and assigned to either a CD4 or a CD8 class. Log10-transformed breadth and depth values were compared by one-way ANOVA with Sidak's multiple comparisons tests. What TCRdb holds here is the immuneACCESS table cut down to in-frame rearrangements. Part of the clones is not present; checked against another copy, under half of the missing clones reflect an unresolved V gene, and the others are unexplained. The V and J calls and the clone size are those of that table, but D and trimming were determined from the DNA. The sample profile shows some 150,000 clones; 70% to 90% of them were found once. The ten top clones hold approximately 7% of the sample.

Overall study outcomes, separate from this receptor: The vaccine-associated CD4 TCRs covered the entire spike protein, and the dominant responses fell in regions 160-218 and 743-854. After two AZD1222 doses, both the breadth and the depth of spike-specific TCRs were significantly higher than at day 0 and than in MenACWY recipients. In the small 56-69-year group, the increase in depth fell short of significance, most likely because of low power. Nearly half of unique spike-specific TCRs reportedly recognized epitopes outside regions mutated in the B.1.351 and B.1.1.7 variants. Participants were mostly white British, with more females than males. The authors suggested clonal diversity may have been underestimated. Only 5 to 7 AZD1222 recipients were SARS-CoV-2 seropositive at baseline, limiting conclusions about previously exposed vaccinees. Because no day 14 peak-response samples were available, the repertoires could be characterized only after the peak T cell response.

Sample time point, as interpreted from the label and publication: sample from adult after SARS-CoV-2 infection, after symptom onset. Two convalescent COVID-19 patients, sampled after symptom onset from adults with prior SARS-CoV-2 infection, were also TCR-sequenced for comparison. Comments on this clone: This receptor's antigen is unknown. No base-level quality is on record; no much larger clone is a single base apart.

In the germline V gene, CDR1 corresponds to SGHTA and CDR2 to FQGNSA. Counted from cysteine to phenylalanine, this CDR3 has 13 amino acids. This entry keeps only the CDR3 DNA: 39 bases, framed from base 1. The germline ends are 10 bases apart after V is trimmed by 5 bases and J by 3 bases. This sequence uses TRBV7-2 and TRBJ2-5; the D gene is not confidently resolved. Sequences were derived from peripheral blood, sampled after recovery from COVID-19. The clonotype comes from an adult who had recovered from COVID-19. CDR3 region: CASSRSGEETQYF. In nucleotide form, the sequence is TGTGCCAGCAGCAGATCAGGAGAAGAGACCCAGTACTTC. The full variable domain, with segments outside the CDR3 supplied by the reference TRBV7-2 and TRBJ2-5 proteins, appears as GAGVSQSPSNKVTEKGKDVELRCDPISGHTALYWYRQSLGQGLEFLIYFQGNSAPDKSGLPSDRFSAERTGGSVSTLTIQRTQQEDSAVYLCASSRSGEETQYFGPGTRLLVL.